This T cell receptor (beta chain) was sequenced in a study of beta chain features in type 1 diabetes. The sample holds a few counts of this clone. Its antigen remains unknown. Every bit of the isolated RNA underwent reverse transcription, so sequencing read expressed TCRB transcripts. Repertoires were generated with immunoSEQ multiplex PCR, while TCRdb's copy carries only in-frame clones and drops some. The repertoire holds hundreds of thousands of clones, with 10% to 15% as singletons. Study-wide results and limits: TCRB CDR3s were moderately but significantly shorter in Type 1 diabetes patients in all four CD4+ subsets.

Each sorted fraction was over 98% pure. V dropped 11 bases and J dropped 9; count of bases not matched to a gene: 13. The CDR3 is 14 amino acids. Germline CDR1 SNHLY, CDR2 FYNNEI. This TCR was sampled from a man between 18 and 35 years old with type 1 diabetes. V and J are TRBV2 and TRBJ2-3, with TRBD2 matching over 11 bases. Sequencing was performed on naive CD4+ T cells from blood. CDR3 sequence reads: CAGRPSGGRETQYF. Here the CDR3 DNA reads TGTGCCGGACGTCCTAGCGGGGGGAGGGAGACGCAGTATTTT. Full variable domain (missing parts from reference TRBV2 and TRBJ2-3): EPEVTQTPSHQVTQMGQEVILRCVPISNHLYFYWYRQILGQKVEFLVSFYNNEISEKSEIFDDQFSVERPDGSNFTLKIRSTKLEDSAMYFCAGRPSGGRETQYFGPGTRLTVL.